This TCR beta chain comes out of a study of regulatory T cells in long-lasting Graves disease. Arm-PCR of CDR3 regions and iRepertoire HTBI primers were used to build TCR beta libraries. TCRdb reanalysed the multiplex PCR reads using MiXCR and keeps one entry per CDR3 protein. The sample consists of approximately 350,000 distinct CDR3 sequences, 16% of them appearing once. CDR3 length: 18 residues. The germline CDR1 and CDR2 sequences are SSHAT and FNYEAQ (reference sequence). This clonotype was seen a few times. Its ends do not fully match the called genes, so a read error is possible. Sample time point: newly diagnosed GD, antithyroid drugs for less than 3 months. Following extraction of RNA from PBMCs, that RNA was used to make the TCR library. These records were also assigned to another study, of T cells in Graves' hyperthyroidism and ophthalmopathy. That study adds: Ophthalmopathy cases were set apart from stable hyperthyroidism by a 13 V-J model.

The material was peripheral blood mononuclear cells (PBMCs), obtained at new diagnosis, from a patient treated with antithyroid drugs. The TCR was taken from a man between 35 and 55 years old with Graves disease. This chain links TRBV7-7 with TRBJ2-3; 7 nucleotides align to TRBD2. DNA for the CDR3: TGTGCTAGCAGCCTAAGGCCTAGCGGCGCAACTAGCACAGATACGCAGTATTTT. Translated: CASSLRPSGATSTDTQYF.